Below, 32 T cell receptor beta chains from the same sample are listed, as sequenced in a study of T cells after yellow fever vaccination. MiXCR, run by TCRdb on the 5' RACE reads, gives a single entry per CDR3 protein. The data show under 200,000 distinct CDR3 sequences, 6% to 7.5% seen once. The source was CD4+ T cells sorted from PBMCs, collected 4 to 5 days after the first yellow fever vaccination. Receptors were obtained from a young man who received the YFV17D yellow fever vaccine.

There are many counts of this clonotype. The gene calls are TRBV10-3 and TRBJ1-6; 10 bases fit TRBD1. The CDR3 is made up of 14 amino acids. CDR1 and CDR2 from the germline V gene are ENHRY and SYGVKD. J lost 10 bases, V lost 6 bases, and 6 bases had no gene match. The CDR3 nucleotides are TGTGCCATCAGCCCGGGACAGGGGAAATCACCCCTCCACTTT. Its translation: CAISPGQGKSPLHF.

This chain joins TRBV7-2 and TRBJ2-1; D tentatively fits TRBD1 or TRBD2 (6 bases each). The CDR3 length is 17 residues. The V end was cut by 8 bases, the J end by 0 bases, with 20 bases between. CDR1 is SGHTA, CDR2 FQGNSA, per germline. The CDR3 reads CASSRQWGASSYNEQFF. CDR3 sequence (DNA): TGTGCCAGCTCGCGCCAATGGGGGGCCTCCTCCTACAATGAGCAGTTCTTC.

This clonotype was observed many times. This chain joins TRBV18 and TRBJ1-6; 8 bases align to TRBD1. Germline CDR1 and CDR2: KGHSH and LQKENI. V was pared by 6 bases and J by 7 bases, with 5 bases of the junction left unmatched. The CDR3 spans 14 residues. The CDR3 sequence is CASSPDRGNSPLHF. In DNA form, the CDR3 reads TGTGCCAGCTCCCCCGACAGGGGAAATTCACCCCTCCACTTT.

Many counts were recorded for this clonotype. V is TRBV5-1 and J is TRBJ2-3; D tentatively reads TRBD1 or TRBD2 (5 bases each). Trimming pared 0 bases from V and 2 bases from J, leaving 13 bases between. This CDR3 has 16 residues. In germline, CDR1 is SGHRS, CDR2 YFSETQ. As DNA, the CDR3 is TGCGCCAGCAGCTTGGACTTTAGGGACCTCACAGATACGCAGTATTTT. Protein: CASSLDFRDLTDTQYF.

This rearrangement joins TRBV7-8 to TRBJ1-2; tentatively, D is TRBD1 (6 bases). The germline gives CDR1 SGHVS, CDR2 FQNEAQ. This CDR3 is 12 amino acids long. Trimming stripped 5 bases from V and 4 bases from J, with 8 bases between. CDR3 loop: CASSEDSYGYTF. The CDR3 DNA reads TGTGCCAGCAGCGAGGACAGCTATGGCTACACCTTC.

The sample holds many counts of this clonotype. The CDR3, as DNA: TGTGCCAGCAGCCAGGGGGCGCGAGCCAAAAACATTCAGTACTTC. This sequence encodes CASSQGARAKNIQYF. The rearrangement links TRBV4-2 to TRBJ2-4; tentatively, D is TRBD1 (6 bases). This CDR3 region has 15 residues. Germline V gene lookup returns CDR1 LGHNA and CDR2 YNFKEQ. The germline V and J ends were trimmed by 3 bases and 0 bases, with 9 bases remaining between them.

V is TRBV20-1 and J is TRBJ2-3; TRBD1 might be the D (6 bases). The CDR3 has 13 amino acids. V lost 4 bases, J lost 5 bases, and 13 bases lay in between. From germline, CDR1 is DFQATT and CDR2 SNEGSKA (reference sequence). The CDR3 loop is CSATTGTKDTQYF. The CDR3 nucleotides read TGCAGTGCTACCACAGGGACCAAAGATACGCAGTATTTT.

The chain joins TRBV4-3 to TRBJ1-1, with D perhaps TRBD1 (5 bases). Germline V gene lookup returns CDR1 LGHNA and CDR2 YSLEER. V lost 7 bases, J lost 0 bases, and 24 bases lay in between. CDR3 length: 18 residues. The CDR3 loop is CASIRSGTGKGMNTEAFF. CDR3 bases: TGCGCCAGCATTAGAAGTGGGACGGGAAAGGGGATGAACACTGAAGCTTTCTTT.

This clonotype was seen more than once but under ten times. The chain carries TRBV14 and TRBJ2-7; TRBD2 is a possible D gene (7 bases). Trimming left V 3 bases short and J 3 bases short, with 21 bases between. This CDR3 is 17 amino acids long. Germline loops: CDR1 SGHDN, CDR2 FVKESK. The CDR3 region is CASSQKGMRGGSYEQYF. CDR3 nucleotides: TGTGCCAGCAGCCAGAAAGGGATGAGGGGGGGAAGCTACGAGCAGTACTTC.

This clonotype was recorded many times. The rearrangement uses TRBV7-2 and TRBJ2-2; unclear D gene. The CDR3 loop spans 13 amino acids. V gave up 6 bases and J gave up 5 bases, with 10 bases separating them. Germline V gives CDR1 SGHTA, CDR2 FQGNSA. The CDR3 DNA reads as TGTGCCAGCAGTCCTACAGTAACCGGGGAGCTGTTTTTT. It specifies CASSPTVTGELFF.

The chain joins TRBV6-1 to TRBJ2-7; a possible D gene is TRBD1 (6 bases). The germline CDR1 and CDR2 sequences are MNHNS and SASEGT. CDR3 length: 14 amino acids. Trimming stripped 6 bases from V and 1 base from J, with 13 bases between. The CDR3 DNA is TGTGCCAGCAGGGGGGCAGGGCATTCCTACGAGCAGTACTTC. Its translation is CASRGAGHSYEQYF.

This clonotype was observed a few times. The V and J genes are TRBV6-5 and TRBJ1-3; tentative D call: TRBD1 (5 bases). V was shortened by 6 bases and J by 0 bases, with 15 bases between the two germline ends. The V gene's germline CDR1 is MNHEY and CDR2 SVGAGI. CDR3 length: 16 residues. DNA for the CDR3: TGTGCCAGCAGCCCGGGAACCCAGGGCTCTGGAAACACCATATATTTT. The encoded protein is CASSPGTQGSGNTIYF.

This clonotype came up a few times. CDR3 nucleotide sequence: TGTGCCAGCAGCCAAGTGGCAAGGAACACTGAAGCTTTCTTT. Translated, it gives CASSQVARNTEAFF. This chain uses TRBV4-2 with TRBJ1-1; D gene ambiguous. This CDR3 region has 14 residues. Looked up from germline, CDR1 is LGHNA and CDR2 is YNFKEQ. The V end lost 1 base, the J end lost 1 base, and 7 bases lay between the germline ends.

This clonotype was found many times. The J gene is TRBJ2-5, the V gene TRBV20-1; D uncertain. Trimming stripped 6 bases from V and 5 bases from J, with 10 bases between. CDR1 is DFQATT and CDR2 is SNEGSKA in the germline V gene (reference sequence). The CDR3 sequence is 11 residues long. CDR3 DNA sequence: TGCAGTGCCTCGGGTATTGAGACCCAGTACTTC. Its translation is CSASGIETQYF.

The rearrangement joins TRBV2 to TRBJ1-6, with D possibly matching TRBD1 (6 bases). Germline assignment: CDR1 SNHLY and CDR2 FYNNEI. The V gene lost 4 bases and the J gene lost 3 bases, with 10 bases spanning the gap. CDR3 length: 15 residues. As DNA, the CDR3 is TGTGCCAGCAGTGGAGGACAGCTCTATAATTCACCCCTCCACTTT. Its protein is CASSGGQLYNSPLHF.

CDR3 protein: CSARDVRGISSYNEQFF. CDR3 DNA: TGCAGTGCTAGAGACGTTCGGGGTATCAGTTCCTACAATGAGCAGTTCTTC. The chain employs TRBV20-1 and TRBJ2-1; TRBD2 is a possible D gene (5 bases). The V end lost 0 bases, the J end lost 1 base, and 16 bases lay between the germline ends. The CDR3 covers 17 residues. Germline CDR1 and CDR2: DFQATT and SNEGSKA (reference sequence).

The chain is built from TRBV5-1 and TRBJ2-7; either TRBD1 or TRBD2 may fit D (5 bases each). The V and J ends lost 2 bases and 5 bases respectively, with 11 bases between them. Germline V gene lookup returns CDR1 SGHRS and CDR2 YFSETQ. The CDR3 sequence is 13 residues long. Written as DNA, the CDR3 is TGCGCCAGCAGCTTTCGCCAGGGACACGAGCAGTACTTC. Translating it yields CASSFRQGHEQYF.

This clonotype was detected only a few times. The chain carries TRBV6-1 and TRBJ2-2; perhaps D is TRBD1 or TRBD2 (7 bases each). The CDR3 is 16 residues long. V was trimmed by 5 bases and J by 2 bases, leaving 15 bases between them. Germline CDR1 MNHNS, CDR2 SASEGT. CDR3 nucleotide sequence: TGTGCCAGCAGTAAGCGGGGACAGCGAAACACCGGGGAGCTGTTTTTT. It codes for CASSKRGQRNTGELFF.

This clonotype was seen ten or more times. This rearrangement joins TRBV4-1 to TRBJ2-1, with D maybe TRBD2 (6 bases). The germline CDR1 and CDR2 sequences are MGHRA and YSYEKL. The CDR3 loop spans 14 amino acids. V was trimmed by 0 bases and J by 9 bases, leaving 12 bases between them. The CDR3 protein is CASSQDGEESEQFF. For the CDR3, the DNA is TGCGCCAGCAGCCAAGATGGGGAGGAAAGTGAGCAGTTCTTC.

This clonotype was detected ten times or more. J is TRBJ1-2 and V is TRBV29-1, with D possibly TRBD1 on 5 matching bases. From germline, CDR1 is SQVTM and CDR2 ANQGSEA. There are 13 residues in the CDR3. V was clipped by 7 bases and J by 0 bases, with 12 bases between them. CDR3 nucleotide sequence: TGCAGCGCTGGGACGTCAGCTAACTATGGCTACACCTTC. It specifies CSAGTSANYGYTF. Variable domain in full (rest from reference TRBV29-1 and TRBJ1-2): SAVISQKPSRDICQRGTSLTIQCQVDSQVTMMFWYRQQPGQSLTLIATANQGSEATYESGFVIDKFPISRPNLTFSTLTVSNMSPEDSSIYLCSAGTSANYGYTFGSGTRLTVV.

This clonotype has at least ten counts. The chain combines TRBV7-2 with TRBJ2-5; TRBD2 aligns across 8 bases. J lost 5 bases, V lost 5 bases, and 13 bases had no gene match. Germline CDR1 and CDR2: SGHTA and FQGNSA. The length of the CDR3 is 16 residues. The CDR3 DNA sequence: TGTGCCAGCAGCCTAAACACCGGGGGGGGAGGTGAGACCCAGTACTTC. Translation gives CASSLNTGGGGETQYF.

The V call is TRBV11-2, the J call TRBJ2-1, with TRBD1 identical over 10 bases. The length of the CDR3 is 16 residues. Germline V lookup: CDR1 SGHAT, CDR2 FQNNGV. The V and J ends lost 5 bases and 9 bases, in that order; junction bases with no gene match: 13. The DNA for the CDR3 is TGTGCCAGCAGCCAGGCTCCGGGACAGGGGCCTCGTGAGCAGTTCTTC. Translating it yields CASSQAPGQGPREQFF.

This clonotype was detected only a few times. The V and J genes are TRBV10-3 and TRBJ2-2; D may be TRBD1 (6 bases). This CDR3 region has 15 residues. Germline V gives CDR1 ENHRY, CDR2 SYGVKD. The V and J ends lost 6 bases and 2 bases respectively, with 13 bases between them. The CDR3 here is CAISLGGANTGELFF. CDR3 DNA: TGTGCCATCAGCTTAGGGGGAGCCAACACCGGGGAGCTGTTTTTT.

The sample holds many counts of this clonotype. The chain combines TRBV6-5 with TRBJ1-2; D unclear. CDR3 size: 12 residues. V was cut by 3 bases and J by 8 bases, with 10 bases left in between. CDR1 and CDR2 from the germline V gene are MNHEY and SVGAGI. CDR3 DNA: TGTGCCAGCAGTTATATGGGAGGAGGCTACACCTTC. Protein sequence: CASSYMGGGYTF.

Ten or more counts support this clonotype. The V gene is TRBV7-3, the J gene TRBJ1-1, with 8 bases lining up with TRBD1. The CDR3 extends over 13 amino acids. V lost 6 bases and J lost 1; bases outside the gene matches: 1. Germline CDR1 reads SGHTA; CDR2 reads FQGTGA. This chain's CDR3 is CASSGQGNTEAFF. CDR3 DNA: TGTGCCAGCAGTGGACAGGGGAACACTGAAGCTTTCTTT.

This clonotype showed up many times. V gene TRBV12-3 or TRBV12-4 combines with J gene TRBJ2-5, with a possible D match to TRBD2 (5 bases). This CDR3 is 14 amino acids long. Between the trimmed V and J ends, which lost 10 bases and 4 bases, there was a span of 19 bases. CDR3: CATSSGIVTETQYF. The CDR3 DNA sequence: TGTGCCACCTCCTCCGGGATAGTGACAGAGACCCAGTACTTC.

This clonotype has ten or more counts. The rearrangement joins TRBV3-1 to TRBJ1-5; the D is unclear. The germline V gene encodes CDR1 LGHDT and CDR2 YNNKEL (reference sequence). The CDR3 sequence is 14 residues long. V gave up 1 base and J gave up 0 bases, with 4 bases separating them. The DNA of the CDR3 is TGTGCCAGCAGCCAAGCGGATAGCAATCAGCCCCAGCATTTT. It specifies CASSQADSNQPQHF.

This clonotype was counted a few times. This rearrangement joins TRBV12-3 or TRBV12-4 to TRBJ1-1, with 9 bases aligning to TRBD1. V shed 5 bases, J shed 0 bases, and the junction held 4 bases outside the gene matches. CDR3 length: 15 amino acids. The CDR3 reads CASSPRQGVNTEAFF. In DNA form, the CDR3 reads TGTGCCAGCAGTCCGAGACAGGGGGTGAACACTGAAGCTTTCTTT.

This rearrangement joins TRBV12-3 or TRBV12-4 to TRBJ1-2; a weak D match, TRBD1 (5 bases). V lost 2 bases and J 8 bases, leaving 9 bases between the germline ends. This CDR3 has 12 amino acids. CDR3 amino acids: CASSLRGYGYTF. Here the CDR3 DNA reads TGTGCCAGCAGTTTAAGGGGTTACGGCTACACCTTC.

The CDR3 region is CASSLYSGAYEQYV. The CDR3 nucleotides read TGTGCCAGCAGCTTATATTCAGGAGCCTACGAGCAGTACGTC. This rearrangement joins TRBV7-2 to TRBJ2-7; D is undetermined. CDR3 length equals 14 residues. Trimming pared 2 bases from V and 2 bases from J, leaving 10 bases between. Germline assignment: CDR1 SGHTA and CDR2 FQGNSA.

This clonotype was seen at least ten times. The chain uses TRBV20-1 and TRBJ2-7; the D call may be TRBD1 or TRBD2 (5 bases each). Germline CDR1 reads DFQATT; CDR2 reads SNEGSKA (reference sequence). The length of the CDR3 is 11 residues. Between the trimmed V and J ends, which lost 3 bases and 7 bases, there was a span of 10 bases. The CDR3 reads CSARRQREQYF. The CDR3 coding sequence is TGCAGTGCTAGGAGACAGCGGGAGCAGTACTTC.

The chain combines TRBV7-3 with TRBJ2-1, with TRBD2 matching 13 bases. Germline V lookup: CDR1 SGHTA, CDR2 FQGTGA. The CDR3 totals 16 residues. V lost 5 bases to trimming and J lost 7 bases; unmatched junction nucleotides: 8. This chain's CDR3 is CASSELAGGPRNEQFF. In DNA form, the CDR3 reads TGTGCCAGCAGCGAACTAGCGGGGGGGCCCAGGAATGAGCAGTTCTTC.